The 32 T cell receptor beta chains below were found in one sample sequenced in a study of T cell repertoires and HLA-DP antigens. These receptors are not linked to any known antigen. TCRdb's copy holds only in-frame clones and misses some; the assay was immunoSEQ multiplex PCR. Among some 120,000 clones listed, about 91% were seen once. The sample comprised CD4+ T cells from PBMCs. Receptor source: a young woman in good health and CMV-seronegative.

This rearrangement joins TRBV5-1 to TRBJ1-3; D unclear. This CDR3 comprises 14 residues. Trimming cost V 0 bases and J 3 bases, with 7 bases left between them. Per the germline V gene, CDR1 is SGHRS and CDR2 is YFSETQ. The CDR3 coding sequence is TGCGCCAGCAGCTTGGCTGGATTTGGAAACACCATATATTTT. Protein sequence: CASSLAGFGNTIYF. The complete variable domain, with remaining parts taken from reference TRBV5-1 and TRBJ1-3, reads KAGVTQTPRYLIKTRGQQVTLSCSPISGHRSVSWYQQTPGQGLQFLFEYFSETQRNKGNFPGRFSGRQFSNSRSEMNVSTLELGDSALYLCASSLAGFGNTIYFGEGSWLTVV.

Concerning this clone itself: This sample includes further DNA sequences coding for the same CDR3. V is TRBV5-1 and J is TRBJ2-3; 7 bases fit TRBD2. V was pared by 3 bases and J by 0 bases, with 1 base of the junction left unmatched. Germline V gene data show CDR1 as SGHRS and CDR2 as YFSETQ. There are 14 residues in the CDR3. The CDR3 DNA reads TGCGCCAGCAGCTCGGGACTAAGCACAGATACGCAGTATTTT. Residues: CASSSGLSTDTQYF.

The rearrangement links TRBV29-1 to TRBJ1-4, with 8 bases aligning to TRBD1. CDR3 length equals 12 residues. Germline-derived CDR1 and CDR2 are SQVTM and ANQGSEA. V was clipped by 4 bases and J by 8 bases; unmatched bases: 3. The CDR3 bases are TGCAGCGTTGGGACAGGGAAAGAAAAACTGTTTTTT. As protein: CSVGTGKEKLFF. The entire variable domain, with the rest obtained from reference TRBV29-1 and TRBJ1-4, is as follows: SAVISQKPSRDICQRGTSLTIQCQVDSQVTMMFWYRQQPGQSLTLIATANQGSEATYESGFVIDKFPISRPNLTFSTLTVSNMSPEDSSIYLCSVGTGKEKLFFGSGTQLSVL.

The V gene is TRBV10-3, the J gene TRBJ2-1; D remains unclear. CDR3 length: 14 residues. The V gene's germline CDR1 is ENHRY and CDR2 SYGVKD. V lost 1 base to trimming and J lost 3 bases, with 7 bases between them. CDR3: CAISEFRDYNEQFF. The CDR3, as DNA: TGTGCCATCAGTGAGTTTAGGGACTACAATGAGCAGTTCTTC.

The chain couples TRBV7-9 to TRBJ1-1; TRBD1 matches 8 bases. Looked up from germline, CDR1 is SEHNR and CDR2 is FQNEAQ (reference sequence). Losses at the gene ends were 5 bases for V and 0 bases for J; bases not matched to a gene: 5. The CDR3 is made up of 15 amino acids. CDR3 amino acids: CASSPRTGMNTEAFF. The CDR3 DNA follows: TGTGCCAGCAGCCCCAGGACAGGGATGAACACTGAAGCTTTCTTT.

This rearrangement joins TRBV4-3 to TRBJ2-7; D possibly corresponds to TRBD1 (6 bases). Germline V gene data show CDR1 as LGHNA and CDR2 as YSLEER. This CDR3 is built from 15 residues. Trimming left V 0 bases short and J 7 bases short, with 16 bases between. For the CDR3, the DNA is TGCGCCAGCAGCCAAGATTTTACAGGGCTTATAGAGCAGTACGTC. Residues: CASSQDFTGLIEQYV.

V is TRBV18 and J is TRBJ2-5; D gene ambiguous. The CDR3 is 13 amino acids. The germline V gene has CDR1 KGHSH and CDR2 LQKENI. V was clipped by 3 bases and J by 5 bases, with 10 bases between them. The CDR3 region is CASSPYQMETQYF. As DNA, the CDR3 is TGTGCCAGCTCACCCTATCAGATGGAGACCCAGTACTTC.

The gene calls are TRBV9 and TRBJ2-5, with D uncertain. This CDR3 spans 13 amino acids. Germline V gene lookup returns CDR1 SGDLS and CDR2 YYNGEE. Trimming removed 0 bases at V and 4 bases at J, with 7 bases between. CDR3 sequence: CASSVGLSETQYF. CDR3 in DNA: TGTGCCAGCAGCGTAGGGTTGTCAGAGACCCAGTACTTC.

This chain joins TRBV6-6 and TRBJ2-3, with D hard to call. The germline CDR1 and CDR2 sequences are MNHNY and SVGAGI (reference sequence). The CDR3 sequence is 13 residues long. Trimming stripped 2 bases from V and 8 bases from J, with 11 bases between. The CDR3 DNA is TGTGCCAGCAGTTACCTTCGGTGGGGTACGCAGTATTTT. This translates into CASSYLRWGTQYF.

CDR3 in amino acids: CASSLLDSNTDTQYF. The DNA of the CDR3 is TGTGCCAGCAGTTTACTCGACTCAAACACAGATACGCAGTATTTT. V usage is TRBV28 and J usage is TRBJ2-3; D not resolved. Germline V gene data show CDR1 as MDHEN and CDR2 as SYDVKM. Trimming took 2 bases from V and 2 from J, leaving 11 bases between them. CDR3 length: 15 residues.

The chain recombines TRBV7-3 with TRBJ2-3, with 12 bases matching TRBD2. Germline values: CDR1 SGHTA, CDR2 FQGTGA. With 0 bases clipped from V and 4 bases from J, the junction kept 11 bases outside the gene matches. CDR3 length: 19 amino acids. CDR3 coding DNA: TGTGCCAGCAGCTTAACGCCTCCTAGCGGGAGGGTGCGGGCAGATACGCAGTATTTT. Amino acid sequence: CASSLTPPSGRVRADTQYF.

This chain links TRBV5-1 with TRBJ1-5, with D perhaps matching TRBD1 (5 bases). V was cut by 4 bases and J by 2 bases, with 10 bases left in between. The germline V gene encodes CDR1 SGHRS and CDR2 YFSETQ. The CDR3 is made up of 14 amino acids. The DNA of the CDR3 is TGCGCCAGCAGCGGCAGGGAGGGCAATCAGCCCCAGCATTTT. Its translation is CASSGREGNQPQHF.

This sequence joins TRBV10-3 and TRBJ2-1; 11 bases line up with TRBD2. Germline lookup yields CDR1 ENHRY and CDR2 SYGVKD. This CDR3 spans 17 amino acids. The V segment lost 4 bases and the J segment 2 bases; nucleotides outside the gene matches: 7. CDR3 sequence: CAISGGLAGGPYNEQFF. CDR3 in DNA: TGTGCCATCAGTGGTGGTCTAGCGGGAGGACCCTACAATGAGCAGTTCTTC.

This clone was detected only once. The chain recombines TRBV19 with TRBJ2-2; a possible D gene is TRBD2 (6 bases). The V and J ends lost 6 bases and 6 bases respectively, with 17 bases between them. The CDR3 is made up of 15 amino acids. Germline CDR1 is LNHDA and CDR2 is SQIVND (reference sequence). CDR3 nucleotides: TGTGCCAGTAGCCCTAGGGCGGGGAGTGCCGGGGAGCTGTTTTTT. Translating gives CASSPRAGSAGELFF.

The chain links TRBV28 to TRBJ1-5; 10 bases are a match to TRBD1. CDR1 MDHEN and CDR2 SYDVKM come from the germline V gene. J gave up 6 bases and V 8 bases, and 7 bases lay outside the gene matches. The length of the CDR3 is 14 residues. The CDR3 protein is CASSGTGAVQPQHF. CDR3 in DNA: TGTGCCAGCTCCGGGACAGGGGCAGTTCAGCCCCAGCATTTT.

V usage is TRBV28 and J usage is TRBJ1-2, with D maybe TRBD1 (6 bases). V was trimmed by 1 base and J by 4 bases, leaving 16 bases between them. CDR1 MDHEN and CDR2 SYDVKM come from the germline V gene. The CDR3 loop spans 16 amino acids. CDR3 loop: CASSLSTGPVGYGYTF. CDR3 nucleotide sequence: TGTGCCAGCAGTTTATCCACAGGGCCGGTCGGCTATGGCTACACCTTC.

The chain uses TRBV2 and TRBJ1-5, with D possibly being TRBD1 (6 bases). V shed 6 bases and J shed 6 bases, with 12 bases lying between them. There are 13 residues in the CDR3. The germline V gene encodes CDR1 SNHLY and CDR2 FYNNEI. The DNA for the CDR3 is TGTGCCAGCAGAGCAGGGGTAGGTCAGCCCCAGCATTTT. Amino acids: CASRAGVGQPQHF.

In DNA form, the CDR3 reads TGTGCCAGCAGCTTAGTTTCGGCCCTGGAGCAGTACTTC. Translation: CASSLVSALEQYF. This rearrangement joins TRBV11-2 to TRBJ2-7; D is unclear. Germline V CDR1 and CDR2: SGHAT, FQNNGV. Between the trimmed V and J ends, which lost 1 base and 7 bases, there was a span of 11 bases. CDR3 length: 13 amino acids.

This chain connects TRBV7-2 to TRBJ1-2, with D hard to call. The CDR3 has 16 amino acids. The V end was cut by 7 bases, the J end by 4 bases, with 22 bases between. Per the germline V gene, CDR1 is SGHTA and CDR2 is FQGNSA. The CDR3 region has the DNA TGTGCCAGCAAATCGGGAGGCAGGATCGTAAGCTATGGCTACACCTTC. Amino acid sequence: CASKSGGRIVSYGYTF.

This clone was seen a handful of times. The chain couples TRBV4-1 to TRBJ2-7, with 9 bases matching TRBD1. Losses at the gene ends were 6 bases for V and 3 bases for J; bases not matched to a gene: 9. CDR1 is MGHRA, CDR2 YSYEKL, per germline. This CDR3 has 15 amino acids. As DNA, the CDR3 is TGCGCCAGCAGAGACCCGGGACAGGGAATCTACGAGCAGTACTTC. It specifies CASRDPGQGIYEQYF.

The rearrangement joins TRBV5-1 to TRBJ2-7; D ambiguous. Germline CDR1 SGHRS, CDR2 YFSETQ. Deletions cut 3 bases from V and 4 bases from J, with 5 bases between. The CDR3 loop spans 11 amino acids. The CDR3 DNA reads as TGCGCCAGCAGCTCACAGTACGAGCAGTACTTC. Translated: CASSSQYEQYF.

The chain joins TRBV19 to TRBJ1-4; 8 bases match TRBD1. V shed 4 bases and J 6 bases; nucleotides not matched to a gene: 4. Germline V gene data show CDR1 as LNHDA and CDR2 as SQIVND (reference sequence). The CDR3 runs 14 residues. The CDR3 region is CASSKTGVDEKLFF. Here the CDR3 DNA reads TGTGCCAGTAGTAAGACAGGGGTTGATGAAAAACTGTTTTTT.

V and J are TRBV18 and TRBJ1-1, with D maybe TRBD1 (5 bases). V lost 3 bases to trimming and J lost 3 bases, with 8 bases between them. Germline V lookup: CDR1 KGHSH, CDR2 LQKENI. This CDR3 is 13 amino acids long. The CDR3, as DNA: TGTGCCAGCTCACCCGGGGGAGACACTGAAGCTTTCTTT. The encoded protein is CASSPGGDTEAFF. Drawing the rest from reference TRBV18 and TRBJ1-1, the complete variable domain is NAGVMQNPRHLVRRRGQEARLRCSPMKGHSHVYWYRQLPEEGLKFMVYLQKENIIDESGMPKERFSAEFPKEGPSILRIQQVVRGDSAAYFCASSPGGDTEAFFGQGTRLTVV.

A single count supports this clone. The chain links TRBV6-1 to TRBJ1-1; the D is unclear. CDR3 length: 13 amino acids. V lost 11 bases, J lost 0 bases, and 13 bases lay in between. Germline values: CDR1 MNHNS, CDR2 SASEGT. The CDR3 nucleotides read TGTGCCGGCACTGGACCCATGAACACTGAAGCTTTCTTT. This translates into CAGTGPMNTEAFF.

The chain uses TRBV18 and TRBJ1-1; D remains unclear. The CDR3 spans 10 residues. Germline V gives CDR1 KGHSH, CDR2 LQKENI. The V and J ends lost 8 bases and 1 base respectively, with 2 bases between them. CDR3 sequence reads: CASRNTEAFF. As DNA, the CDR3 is TGTGCCAGCAGGAACACTGAAGCTTTCTTT.

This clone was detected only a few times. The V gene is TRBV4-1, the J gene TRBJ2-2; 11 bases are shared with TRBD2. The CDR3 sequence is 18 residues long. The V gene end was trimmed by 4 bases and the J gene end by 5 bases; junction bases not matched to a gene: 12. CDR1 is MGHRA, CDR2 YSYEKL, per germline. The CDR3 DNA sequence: TGCGCCAGCAGCCCCACCCCCATAGCGGGGGGGCCAACCGGGGAGCTGTTTTTT. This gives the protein CASSPTPIAGGPTGELFF.

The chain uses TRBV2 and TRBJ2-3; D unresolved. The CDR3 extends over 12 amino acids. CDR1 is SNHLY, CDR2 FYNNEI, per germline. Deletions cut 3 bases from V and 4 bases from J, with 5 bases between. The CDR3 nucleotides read TGTGCCAGCAGTGACTCGGCAGATACGCAGTATTTT. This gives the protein CASSDSADTQYF. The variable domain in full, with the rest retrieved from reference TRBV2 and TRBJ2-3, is EPEVTQTPSHQVTQMGQEVILRCVPISNHLYFYWYRQILGQKVEFLVSFYNNEISEKSEIFDDQFSVERPDGSNFTLKIRSTKLEDSAMYFCASSDSADTQYFGPGTRLTVL.

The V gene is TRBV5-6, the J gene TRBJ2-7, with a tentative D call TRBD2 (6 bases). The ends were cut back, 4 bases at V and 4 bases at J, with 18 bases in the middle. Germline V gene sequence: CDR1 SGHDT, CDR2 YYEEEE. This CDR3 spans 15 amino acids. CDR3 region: CASSAGRRGLYEQYV. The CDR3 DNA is TGTGCCAGCAGCGCCGGTCGGAGGGGCCTTTACGAGCAGTACGTC.

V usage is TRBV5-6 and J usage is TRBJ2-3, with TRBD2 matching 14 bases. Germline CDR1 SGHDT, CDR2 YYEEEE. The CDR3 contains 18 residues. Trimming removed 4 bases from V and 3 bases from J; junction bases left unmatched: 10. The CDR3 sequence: CASSPYGRLAGGTDTQYF. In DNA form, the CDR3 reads TGTGCCAGCAGCCCTTACGGGCGACTAGCGGGAGGGACAGATACGCAGTATTTT.

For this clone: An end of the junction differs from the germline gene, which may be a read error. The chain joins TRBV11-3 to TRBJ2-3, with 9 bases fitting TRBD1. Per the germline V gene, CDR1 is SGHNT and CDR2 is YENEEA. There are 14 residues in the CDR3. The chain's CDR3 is CASSLDRGTDTQYF. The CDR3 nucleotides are TGTGCCAGCAGCTTGGACAGGGGCACGGATACGCAGTATTTT.

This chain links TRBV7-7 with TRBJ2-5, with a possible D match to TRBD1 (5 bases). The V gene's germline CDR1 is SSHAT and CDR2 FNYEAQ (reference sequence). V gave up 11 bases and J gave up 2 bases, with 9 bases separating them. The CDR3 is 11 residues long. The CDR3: CAAGQQETQYF. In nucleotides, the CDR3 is TGTGCCGCAGGGCAGCAAGAGACCCAGTACTTC.

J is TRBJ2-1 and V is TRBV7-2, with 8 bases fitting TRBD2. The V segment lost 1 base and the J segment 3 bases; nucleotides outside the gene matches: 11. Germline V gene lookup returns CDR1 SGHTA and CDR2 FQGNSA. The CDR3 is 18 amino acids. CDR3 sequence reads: CASSLGLHRGRRYNEQFF. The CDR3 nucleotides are TGTGCCAGCAGCTTAGGCCTACATCGCGGGAGGCGCTACAATGAGCAGTTCTTC.